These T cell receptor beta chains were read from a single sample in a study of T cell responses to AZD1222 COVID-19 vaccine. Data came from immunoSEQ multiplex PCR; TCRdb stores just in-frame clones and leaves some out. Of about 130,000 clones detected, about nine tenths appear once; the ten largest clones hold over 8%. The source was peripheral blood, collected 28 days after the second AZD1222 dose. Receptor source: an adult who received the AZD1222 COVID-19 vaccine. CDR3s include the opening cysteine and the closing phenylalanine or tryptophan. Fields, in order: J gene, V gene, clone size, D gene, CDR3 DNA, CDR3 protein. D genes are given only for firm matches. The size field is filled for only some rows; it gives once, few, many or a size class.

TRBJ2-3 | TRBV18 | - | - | TGTGCCAGCTCACCAGGGATCCAAGATACGCAGTATTTT | CASSPGIQDTQYF
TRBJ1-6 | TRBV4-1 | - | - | TGCGCCAGCAGCCAAGGGTGGATCCCCCCGAGGTCACCCCTCCACTTT | CASSQGWIPPRSPLHF
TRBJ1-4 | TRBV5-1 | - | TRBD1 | TGCGCCAGCACGGGGCAGGGGGCAACTAATGAAAAACTGTTTTTT | CASTGQGATNEKLFF
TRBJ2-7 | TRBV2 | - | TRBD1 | TGTGCCAGCAGTGTAGACCAGACAGGGTGGAATGAGCAGTACTTC | CASSVDQTGWNEQYF
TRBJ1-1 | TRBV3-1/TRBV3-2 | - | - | TGTGCCAGCAGCCAAAGGGATTATGGCACTGAAGCTTTCTTT | CASSQRDYGTEAFF
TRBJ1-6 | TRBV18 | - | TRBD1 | TGTGCCAGCTCACCAGGGACAGGGTCCCAGGGGGCACCCCTCCACTTT | CASSPGTGSQGAPLHF
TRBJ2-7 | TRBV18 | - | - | TGTGCCAGCTCCTCCGGATATTTTTACGAGCAGTACTTC | CASSSGYFYEQYF
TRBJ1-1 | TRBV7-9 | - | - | TGTGCCAGCAGCTTACCGGGACGGCCGAACACTGAAGCTTTCTTT | CASSLPGRPNTEAFF
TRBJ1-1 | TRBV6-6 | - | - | TGTGCCAGCAGTTTACCAGCCGGTCACACTGAAGCTTTCTTT | CASSLPAGHTEAFF
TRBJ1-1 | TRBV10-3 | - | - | TGTGCCATCACCCTGACCCGGGACACTGAAGCTTTCTTT | CAITLTRDTEAFF
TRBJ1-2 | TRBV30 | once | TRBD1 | TGTGCCTGGAACCGGGACAGGGCCCTATATGGCTACACCTTC | CAWNRDRALYGYTF
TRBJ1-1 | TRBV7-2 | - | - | TGTGCCAGCAGCTTAGTAGGGGTCAACCGGAACACTGAAGCTTTCTTT | CASSLVGVNRNTEAFF
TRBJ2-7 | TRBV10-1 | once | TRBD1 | TGCGCCAGCAGTTCAGGGGGAGTGCACGAGCAGTACTTC | CASSSGGVHEQYF
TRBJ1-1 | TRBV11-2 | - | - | TGTGCCAGCAGCTTTAATGGAGGGGGGAACACTGAAGCTTTCTTT | CASSFNGGGNTEAFF
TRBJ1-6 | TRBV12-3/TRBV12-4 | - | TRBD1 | TGTGCCAGCAGGGGACAGGGGGAGTCACCCCTCCACTTT | CASRGQGESPLHF
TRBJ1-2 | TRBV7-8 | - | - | TGTGCCAGCAGCGCCCCGGGACGAGGCTACACCTTC | CASSAPGRGYTF
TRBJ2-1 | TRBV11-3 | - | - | TGTGCCAGCAGCCCATCAATTAGCTCCTACAATGAGCAGTTCTTC | CASSPSISSYNEQFF
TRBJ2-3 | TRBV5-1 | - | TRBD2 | TGCGCCAGCAGACTCGGGGTAGCGGGAGGGCTGAATACGCAGTATTTT | CASRLGVAGGLNTQYF
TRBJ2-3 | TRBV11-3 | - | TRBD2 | TGTGCCAGCAGCTTAGGGTATCGACTAGCGGGAGGGCCGGAGGCAGATACGCAGTATTTT | CASSLGYRLAGGPEADTQYF
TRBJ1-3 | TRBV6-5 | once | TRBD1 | TGTGCCAGCAGTTACACACAGGGGTACGGAAACACCATATATTTT | CASSYTQGYGNTIYF
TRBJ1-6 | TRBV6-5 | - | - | TGTGCCAGCAAACAAGATTCACCCCTCCACTTT | CASKQDSPLHF
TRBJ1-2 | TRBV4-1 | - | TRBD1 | TGCGCCAGCAGCCAAGTGAGGACAGGGAACTATGGCTACACCTTC | CASSQVRTGNYGYTF
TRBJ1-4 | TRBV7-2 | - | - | TGTGCCAGCGGGAAACAGGGTCGTTATGAAAAACTGTTTTTT | CASGKQGRYEKLFF
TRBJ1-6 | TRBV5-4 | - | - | TGTGCCAGCAGAGCCCAGGGAGGGTATAATTCACCCCTCCACTTT | CASRAQGGYNSPLHF
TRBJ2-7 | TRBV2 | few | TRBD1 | TGTGCCAGCAGTGGACAGGGGGACCGACAGTACTTC | CASSGQGDRQYF
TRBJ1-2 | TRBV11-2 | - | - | TGTGCCAGCAGCACACAGGGTTCATATGGCTACACCTTC | CASSTQGSYGYTF
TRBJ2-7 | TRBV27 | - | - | TGTGCCAGCAGTTTATCCCCCCTCAGGCGGGGCATGCGCCTGCATCACTCCTACGAGCAGTACTTC | CASSLSPLRRGMRLHHSYEQYF